The rows below give T cell receptor beta chains drawn from one sample of a study of cytomegalovirus exposure and HLA in healthy donors. The protocol was immunoSEQ multiplex PCR, while the TCRdb copy is restricted to in-frame clones and leaves out a portion. The sample has 130,000 or so clones, around two thirds seen once. Sequencing input: PBMCs. All receptors come from a woman in her thirties or forties in good health and CMV-seropositive. CDR3s include the opening cysteine and the closing phenylalanine or tryptophan. Each record gives: D gene, clone size, J gene, V gene, CDR3 protein, CDR3 DNA. The D gene is left open where the match is weak. Clone size is stated in some rows and not others, as once, few, many or a class when expanded.

TRBD2,NA,TRBJ2-1,TRBV27,CASSQRGNLAGGSEQFF,TGTGCCAGCAGCCAACGTGGGAACCTAGCGGGAGGAAGTGAGCAGTTCTTC
NA,NA,TRBJ2-2,TRBV6-5,CASSTRGAGELFF,TGTGCCAGCAGCACCAGGGGAGCCGGGGAGCTGTTTTTT
NA,NA,TRBJ1-1,TRBV28,CASTTIRGNTEAFF,TGTGCCAGCACCACCATCAGGGGTAACACTGAAGCTTTCTTT
NA,few,TRBJ2-5,TRBV10-3,CAISDEGRLQETQYF,TGTGCCATCAGTGATGAGGGAAGACTCCAAGAGACCCAGTACTTC
TRBD1,NA,TRBJ1-1,TRBV11-2,CASSLGTGSGTEAFF,TGTGCCAGCAGCTTAGGGACAGGGTCGGGCACTGAAGCTTTCTTT
NA,NA,TRBJ1-1,TRBV25-1,CASSGRNTEAFF,TGTGCCAGCAGTGGCAGGAACACTGAAGCTTTCTTT
TRBD2,NA,TRBJ2-5,TRBV5-4,CASSLATSPQETQYF,TGTGCCAGCAGCTTGGCGACTAGCCCCCAAGAGACCCAGTACTTC
TRBD1,once,TRBJ2-7,TRBV5-6,CASSLTAGTVSYEQYF,TGTGCCAGCAGCTTGACGGCCGGGACAGTGTCCTACGAGCAGTACTTC
NA,few,TRBJ2-7,TRBV10-1,CASSEKEGYEQYF,TGCGCCAGCAGTGAGAAAGAGGGTTACGAGCAGTACTTC
NA,NA,TRBJ2-7,TRBV11-1,CASSLDGLLEQYF,TGTGCCAGCAGCTTAGATGGGCTGTTGGAGCAGTACTTC
TRBD2,once,TRBJ2-1,TRBV5-1,CASSSGTSASSYNEQFF,TGCGCCAGCAGCTCTGGGACTAGCGCGAGCTCCTACAATGAGCAGTTCTTC
NA,NA,TRBJ2-1,TRBV29-1,CSVASEFYNEQFF,TGCAGCGTTGCTAGCGAATTCTACAATGAGCAGTTCTTC
NA,NA,TRBJ1-2,TRBV29-1,CSVGQGAANYGYPF,NA
NA,NA,TRBJ1-1,TRBV7-9,CASSLAGQNTEAFF,TGTGCCAGCAGCTTAGCGGGACAGAACACTGAAGCTTTCTTT
TRBD1,NA,TRBJ1-2,TRBV5-1,CASADRGLGGYTF,TGCGCCAGCGCGGACAGGGGGCTGGGGGGCTACACCTTC
TRBD1,NA,TRBJ2-7,TRBV7-2,CASNGGTGGFGEQYF,TGTGCCAGCAACGGAGGGACAGGGGGCTTTGGGGAGCAGTACTTC
NA,NA,TRBJ1-1,TRBV7-3,CASSPGTHQIEAFF,TGTGCCAGCAGCCCAGGGACACACCAAATTGAAGCTTTCTTT
NA,few,TRBJ2-7,TRBV6-6,CASSQTAREQYF,TGTGCCAGCAGTCAGACAGCGCGCGAGCAGTACTTC
NA,NA,TRBJ1-2,TRBV5-4,CASSPRRHGEGYGYTF,TGTGCCAGCAGCCCAAGACGTCATGGTGAGGGCTATGGCTACACCTTC
TRBD2,NA,TRBJ2-7,TRBV19,CASSTSGSPYEQYF,TGTGCCAGTAGTACTAGCGGGAGCCCCTACGAGCAGTACTTC